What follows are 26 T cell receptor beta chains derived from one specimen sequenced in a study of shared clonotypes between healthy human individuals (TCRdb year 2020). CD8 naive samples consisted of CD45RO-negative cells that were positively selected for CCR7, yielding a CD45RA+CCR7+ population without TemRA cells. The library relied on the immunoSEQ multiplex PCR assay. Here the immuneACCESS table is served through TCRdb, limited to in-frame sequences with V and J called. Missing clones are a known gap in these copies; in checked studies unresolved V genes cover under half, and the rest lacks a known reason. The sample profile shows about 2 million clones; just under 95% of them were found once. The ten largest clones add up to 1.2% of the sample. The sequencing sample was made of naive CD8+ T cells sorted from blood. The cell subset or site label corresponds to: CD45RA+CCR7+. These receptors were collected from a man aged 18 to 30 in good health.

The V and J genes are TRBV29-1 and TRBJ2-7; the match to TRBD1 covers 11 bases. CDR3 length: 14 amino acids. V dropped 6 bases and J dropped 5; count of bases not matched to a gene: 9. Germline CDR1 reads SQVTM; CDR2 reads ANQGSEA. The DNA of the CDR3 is TGCAGCGTCTCACTGGGACAGGGGGACCACGAGCAGTACTTC. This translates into CSVSLGQGDHEQYF.

CDR3 in DNA: TGCAGCGTTCGAAGCACAGATACGCAGTATTTT. This encodes CSVRSTDTQYF. This chain connects TRBV29-1 to TRBJ2-3; D not certain. The CDR3 totals 11 residues. The V and J ends lost 5 bases and 0 bases respectively, with 3 bases between them. Germline CDR1 SQVTM, CDR2 ANQGSEA.

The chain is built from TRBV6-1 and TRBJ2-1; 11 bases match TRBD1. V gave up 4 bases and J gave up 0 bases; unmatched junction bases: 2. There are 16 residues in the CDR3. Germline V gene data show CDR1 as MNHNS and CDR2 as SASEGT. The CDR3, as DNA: TGTGCCAGCAGTGTTGGGACAGGGGGCTCCTACAATGAGCAGTTCTTC. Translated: CASSVGTGGSYNEQFF.

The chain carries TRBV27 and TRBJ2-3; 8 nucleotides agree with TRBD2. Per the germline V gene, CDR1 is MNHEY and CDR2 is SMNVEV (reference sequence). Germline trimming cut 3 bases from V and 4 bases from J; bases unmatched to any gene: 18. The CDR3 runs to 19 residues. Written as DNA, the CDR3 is TGTGCCAGCAGTTTGGATATACCCTTTGCCGGGGGGGCATCAGATACGCAGTATTTT. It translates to CASSLDIPFAGGASDTQYF.

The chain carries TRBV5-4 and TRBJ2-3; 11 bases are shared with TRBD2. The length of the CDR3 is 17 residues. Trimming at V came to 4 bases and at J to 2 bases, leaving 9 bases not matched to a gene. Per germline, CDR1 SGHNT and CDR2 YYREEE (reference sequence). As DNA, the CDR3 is TGTGCCAGCAGCCCTAACTGGGGACTAGCGGTCACAGATACGCAGTATTTT. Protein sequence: CASSPNWGLAVTDTQYF. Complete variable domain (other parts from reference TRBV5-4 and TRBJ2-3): ETGVTQSPTHLIKTRGQQVTLRCSSQSGHNTVSWYQQALGQGPQFIFQYYREEENGRGNFPPRFSGLQFPNYSSELNVNALELDDSALYLCASSPNWGLAVTDTQYFGPGTRLTVL.

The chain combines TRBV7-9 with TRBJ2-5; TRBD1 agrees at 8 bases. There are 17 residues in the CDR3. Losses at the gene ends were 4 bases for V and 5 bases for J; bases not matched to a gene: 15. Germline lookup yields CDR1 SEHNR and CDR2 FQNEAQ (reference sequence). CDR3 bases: TGTGCCAGCAGCTACTTCTTTGACAGGGGACCTGGGGAGACCCAGTACTTC. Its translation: CASSYFFDRGPGETQYF.

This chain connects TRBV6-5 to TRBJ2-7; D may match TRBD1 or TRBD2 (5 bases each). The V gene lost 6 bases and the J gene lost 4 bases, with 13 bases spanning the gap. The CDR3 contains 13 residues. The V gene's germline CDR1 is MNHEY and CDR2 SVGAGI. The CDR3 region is CASRTGGHYEQYF. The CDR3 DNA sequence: TGTGCCAGCAGAACAGGAGGACATTACGAGCAGTACTTC.

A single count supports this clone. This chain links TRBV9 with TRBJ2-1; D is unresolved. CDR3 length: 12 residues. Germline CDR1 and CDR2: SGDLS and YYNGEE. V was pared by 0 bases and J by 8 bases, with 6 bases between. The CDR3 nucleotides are TGTGCCAGCAGCGTAGAATCTGATGAGCAGTTCTTC. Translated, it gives CASSVESDEQFF.

The CDR3 loop reads CASSEAYPPGEFF. The CDR3 DNA sequence: TGTGCCAGCAGTGAAGCCTACCCCCCCGGGGAGTTCTTC. This rearrangement joins TRBV2 to TRBJ2-1; TRBD2 might be the D (5 bases). This CDR3 comprises 13 residues. The V end lost 0 bases, the J end lost 14 bases, and 14 bases lay between the germline ends. The germline gives CDR1 SNHLY, CDR2 FYNNEI.

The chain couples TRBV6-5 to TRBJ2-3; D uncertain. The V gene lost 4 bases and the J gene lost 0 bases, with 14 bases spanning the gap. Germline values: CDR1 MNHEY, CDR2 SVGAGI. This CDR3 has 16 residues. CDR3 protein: CASSSPPWGSTDTQYF. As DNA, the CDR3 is TGTGCCAGCAGTTCCCCGCCATGGGGAAGCACAGATACGCAGTATTTT.

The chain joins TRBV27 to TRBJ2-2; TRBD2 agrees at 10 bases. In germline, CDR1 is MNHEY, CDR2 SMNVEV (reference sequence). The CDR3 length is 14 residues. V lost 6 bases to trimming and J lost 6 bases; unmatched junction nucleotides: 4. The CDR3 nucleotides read TGTGCCAGCAGATCGGGACTAGCGTCCGGGGAGCTGTTTTTT. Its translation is CASRSGLASGELFF.

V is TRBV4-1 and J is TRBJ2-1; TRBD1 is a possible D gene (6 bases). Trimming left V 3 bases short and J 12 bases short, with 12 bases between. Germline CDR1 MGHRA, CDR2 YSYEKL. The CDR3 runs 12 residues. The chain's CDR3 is CASSHLRQAQFF. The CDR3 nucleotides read TGCGCCAGCAGCCATCTCAGACAGGCGCAGTTCTTC.

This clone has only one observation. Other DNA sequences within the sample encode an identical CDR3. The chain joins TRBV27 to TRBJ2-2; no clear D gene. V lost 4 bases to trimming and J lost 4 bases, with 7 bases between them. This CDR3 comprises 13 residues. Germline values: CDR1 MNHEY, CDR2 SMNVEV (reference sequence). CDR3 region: CASSWVGTGELFF. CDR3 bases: TGTGCCAGCAGTTGGGTGGGCACCGGGGAGCTGTTTTTT.

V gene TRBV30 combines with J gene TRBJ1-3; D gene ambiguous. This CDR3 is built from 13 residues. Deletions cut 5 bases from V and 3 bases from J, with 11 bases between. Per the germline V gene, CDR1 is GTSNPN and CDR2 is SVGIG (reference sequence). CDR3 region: CAWGWASGNTIYF. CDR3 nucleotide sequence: TGTGCCTGGGGATGGGCAAGTGGAAACACCATATATTTT.

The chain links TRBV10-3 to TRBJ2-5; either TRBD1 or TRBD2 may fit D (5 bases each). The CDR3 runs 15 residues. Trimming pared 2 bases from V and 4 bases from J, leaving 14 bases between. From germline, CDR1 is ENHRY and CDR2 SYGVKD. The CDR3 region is CAISEGDQAPETQYF. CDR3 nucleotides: TGTGCCATCAGTGAGGGGGACCAGGCCCCAGAGACCCAGTACTTC.

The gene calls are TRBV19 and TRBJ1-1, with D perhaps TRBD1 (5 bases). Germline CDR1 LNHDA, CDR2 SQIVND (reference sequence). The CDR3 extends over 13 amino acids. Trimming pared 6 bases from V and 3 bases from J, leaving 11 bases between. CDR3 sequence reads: CASSPLRDTEAFF. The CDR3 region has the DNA TGTGCCAGTAGCCCCCTCAGGGACACTGAAGCTTTCTTT.

In DNA form, the CDR3 reads TGTGCCAGCAGTTACGCCTGGGAGGCGGCTCCCGGGGAGCTGTTTTTT. It is translated as CASSYAWEAAPGELFF. V and J are TRBV6-5 and TRBJ2-2; D is possibly TRBD2 (6 bases). Per germline, CDR1 MNHEY and CDR2 SVGAGI. The CDR3 contains 16 residues. V shed 2 bases and J shed 6 bases, with 16 bases lying between them.

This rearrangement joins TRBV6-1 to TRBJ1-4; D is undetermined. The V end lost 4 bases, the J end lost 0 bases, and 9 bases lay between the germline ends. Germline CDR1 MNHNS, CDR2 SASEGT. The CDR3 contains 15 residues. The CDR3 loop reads CASSGTSTTNEKLFF. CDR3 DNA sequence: TGTGCCAGCAGTGGGACTTCGACAACTAATGAAAAACTGTTTTTT.

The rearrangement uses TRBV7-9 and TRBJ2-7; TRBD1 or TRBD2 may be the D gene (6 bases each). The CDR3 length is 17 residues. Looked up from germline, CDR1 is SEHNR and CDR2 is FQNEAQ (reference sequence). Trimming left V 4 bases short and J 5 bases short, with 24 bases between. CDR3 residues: CASSSGRWAGGGNEQYF. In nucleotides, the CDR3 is TGTGCCAGCAGCTCGGGGAGGTGGGCAGGAGGGGGGAACGAGCAGTACTTC.

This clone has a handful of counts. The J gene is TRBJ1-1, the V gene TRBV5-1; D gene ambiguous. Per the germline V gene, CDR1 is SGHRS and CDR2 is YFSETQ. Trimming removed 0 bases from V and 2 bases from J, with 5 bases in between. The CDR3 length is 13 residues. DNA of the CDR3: TGCGCCAGCAGCTTGGAGCCAAACACTGAAGCTTTCTTT. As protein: CASSLEPNTEAFF.

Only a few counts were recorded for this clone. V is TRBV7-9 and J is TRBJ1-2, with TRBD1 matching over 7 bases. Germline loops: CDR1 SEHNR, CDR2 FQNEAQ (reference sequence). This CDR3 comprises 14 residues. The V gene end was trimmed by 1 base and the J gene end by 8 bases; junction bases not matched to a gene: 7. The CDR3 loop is CASSLVGGVGGYTF. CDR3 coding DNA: TGTGCCAGCAGCTTAGTAGGGGGCGTAGGCGGCTACACCTTC.

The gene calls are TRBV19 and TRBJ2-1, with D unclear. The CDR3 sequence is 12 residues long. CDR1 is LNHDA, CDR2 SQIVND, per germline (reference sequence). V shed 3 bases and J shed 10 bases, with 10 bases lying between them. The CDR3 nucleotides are TGTGCCAGTAGTATCTGGGCGGACGAGCAGTTCTTC. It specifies CASSIWADEQFF.

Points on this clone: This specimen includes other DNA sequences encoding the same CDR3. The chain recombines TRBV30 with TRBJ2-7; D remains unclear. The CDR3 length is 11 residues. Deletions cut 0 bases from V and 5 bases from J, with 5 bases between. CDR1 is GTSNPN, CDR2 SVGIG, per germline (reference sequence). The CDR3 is CAWSVGDEQYF. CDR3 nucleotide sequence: TGTGCCTGGAGTGTTGGTGACGAGCAGTACTTC.

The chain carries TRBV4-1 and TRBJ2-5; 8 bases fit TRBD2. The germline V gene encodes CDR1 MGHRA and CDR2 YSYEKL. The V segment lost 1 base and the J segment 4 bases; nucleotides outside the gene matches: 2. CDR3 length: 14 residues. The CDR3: CASSQAGGRETQYF. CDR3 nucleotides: TGCGCCAGCAGCCAAGCGGGAGGGCGAGAGACCCAGTACTTC.

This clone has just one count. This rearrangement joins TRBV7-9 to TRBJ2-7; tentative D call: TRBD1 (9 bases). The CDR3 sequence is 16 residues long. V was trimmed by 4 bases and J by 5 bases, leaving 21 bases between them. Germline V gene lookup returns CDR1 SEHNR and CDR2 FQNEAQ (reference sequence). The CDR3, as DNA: TGTGCCAGCAGCTCACCGGGGGGGACAGGGCCCGACGAGCAGTACTTC. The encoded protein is CASSSPGGTGPDEQYF.

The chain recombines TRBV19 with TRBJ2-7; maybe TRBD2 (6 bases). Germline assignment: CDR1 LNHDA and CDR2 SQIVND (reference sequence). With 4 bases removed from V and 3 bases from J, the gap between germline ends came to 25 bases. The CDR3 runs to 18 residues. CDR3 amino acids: CASSTTAAAILGGYEQYF. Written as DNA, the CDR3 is TGTGCCAGTAGTACCACAGCGGCAGCCATCCTGGGGGGCTACGAGCAGTACTTC.